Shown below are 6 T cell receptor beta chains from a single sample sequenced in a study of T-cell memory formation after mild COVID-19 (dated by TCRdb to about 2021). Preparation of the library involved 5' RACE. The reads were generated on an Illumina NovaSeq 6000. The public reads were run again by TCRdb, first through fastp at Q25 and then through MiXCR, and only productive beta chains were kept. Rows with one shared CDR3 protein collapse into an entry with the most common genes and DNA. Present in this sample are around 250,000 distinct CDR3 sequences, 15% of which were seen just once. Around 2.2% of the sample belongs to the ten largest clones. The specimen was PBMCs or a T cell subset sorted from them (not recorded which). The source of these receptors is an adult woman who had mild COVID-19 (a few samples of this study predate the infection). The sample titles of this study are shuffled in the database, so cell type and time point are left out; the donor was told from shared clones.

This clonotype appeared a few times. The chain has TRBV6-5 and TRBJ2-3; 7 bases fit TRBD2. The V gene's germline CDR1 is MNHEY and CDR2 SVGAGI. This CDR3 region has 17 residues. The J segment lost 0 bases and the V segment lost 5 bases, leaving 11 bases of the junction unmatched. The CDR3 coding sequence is TGTGCCAGCAGTCCTGGTATTCGAGCGGGAAGCACAGATACGCAGTATTTT. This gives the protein CASSPGIRAGSTDTQYF.

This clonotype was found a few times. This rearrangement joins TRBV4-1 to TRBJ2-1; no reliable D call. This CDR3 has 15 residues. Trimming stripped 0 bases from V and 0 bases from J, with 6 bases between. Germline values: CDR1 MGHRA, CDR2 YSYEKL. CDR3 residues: CASSQDRSSYNEQFF. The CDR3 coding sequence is TGCGCCAGCAGCCAAGACCGAAGCTCCTACAATGAGCAGTTCTTC.

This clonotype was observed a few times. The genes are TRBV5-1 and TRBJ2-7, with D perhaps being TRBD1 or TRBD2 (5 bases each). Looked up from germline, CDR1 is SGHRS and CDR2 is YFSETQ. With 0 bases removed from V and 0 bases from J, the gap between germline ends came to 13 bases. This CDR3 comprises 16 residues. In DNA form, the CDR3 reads TGCGCCAGCAGCTTGGAGGGACGCCAGAGCTCCTACGAGCAGTACTTC. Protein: CASSLEGRQSSYEQYF.

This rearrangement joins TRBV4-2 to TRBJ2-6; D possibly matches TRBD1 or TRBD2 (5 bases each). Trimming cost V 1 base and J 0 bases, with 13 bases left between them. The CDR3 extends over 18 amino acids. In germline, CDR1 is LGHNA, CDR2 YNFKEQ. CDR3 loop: CASSQAVGTSSGANVLTF. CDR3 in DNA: TGTGCCAGCAGCCAAGCGGTCGGGACGAGCTCTGGGGCCAACGTCCTGACTTTC.

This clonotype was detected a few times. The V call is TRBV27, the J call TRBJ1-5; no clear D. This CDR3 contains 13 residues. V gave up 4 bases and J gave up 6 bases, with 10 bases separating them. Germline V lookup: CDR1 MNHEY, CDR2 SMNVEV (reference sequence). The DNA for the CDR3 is TGTGCCAGCAGTTCCTTAGTGGCTCAGCCCCAGCATTTT. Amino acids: CASSSLVAQPQHF.

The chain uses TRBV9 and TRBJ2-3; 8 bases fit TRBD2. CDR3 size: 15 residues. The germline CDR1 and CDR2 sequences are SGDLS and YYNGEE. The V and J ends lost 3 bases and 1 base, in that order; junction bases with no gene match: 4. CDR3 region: CASSALTSGTDTQYF. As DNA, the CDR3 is TGTGCCAGCAGCGCCCTGACTAGCGGCACAGATACGCAGTATTTT.